The 27 T cell receptor beta chains below were found in one sample sequenced in a study of PD-1 blockade in classical Hodgkin lymphoma. The assay was immunoSEQ multiplex PCR, and TCRdb's table has in-frame clones only and misses some. This table has over 50,000 clones, around 78% appearing once. All patients experienced relapse after autologous stem cell transplantation, and brentuximab vedotin exposure was variable. The specimen was peripheral blood mononuclear cells (PBMCs), collected before the second cycle of nivolumab. The receptors originated from a human donor with classical Hodgkin lymphoma.

The chain recombines TRBV6-6 with TRBJ1-2, with 10 bases matching TRBD1. CDR3 length: 15 amino acids. CDR1 is MNHNY and CDR2 is SVGAGI in the germline V gene (reference sequence). V shed 5 bases, J shed 5 bases, and the junction held 8 bases outside the gene matches. CDR3 nucleotide sequence: TGTGCCAGCAGTCCTAGACAGGGGGCCTGGTATGGCTACACCTTC. Its translation: CASSPRQGAWYGYTF.

This clone appeared a few times. V gene TRBV7-2 combines with J gene TRBJ2-7; 8 bases are shared with TRBD1. The CDR3 covers 15 residues. V lost 3 bases to trimming and J lost 9 bases; unmatched junction nucleotides: 13. CDR1 and CDR2 from the germline V gene are SGHTA and FQGNSA. The CDR3 sequence: CASSFDRGLGIGQYF. The DNA of the CDR3 is TGTGCCAGCAGCTTCGACAGGGGTTTGGGGATCGGGCAGTACTTC.

The CDR3 sequence: CASIPNGYSNQPQHF. CDR3 DNA sequence: TGTGCCAGCATCCCAAACGGGTATAGCAATCAGCCCCAGCATTTT. The chain carries TRBV6-5 and TRBJ1-5, with D uncertain. From germline, CDR1 is MNHEY and CDR2 SVGAGI. V lost 7 bases to trimming and J lost 0 bases, with 13 bases between them. This CDR3 contains 15 residues.

The V and J genes are TRBV6-5 and TRBJ2-2; 7 bases align to TRBD2. Germline loops: CDR1 MNHEY, CDR2 SVGAGI. This CDR3 has 16 amino acids. V gave up 2 bases and J gave up 5 bases; unmatched junction bases: 8. Written as DNA, the CDR3 is TGTGCCAGCAGTTACGCTTTGACTAGCAGGACCGGGGAGCTGTTTTTT. The encoded protein is CASSYALTSRTGELFF.

This clone was picked up many times. The rearrangement uses TRBV28 and TRBJ1-4, with a possible D match to TRBD1 (5 bases). V was shortened by 8 bases and J by 7 bases, with 14 bases between the two germline ends. The germline V gene encodes CDR1 MDHEN and CDR2 SYDVKM. The CDR3 has 13 residues. CDR3 DNA: TGTGCCAGCCTCAGCTGGGGGAGTGAAAAACTGTTTTTT. This gives the protein CASLSWGSEKLFF.

This sequence joins TRBV25-1 and TRBJ1-1; no reliable D call. The V end was cut by 5 bases, the J end by 9 bases, with 7 bases between. The CDR3 totals 10 residues. Germline CDR1 reads MGHDK; CDR2 reads SYGVNS. The CDR3 sequence is CASSSGKAFF. In DNA form, the CDR3 reads TGTGCCAGCAGTTCGGGGAAAGCTTTCTTT.

This chain uses TRBV28 with TRBJ2-5; D ambiguous. Germline V gene lookup returns CDR1 MDHEN and CDR2 SYDVKM. V was clipped by 5 bases and J by 4 bases, with 17 bases between them. The CDR3 has 15 residues. The CDR3 DNA reads TGTGCCAGCAGTCGCATAAGGGCTACCGTAGAGACCCAGTACTTC. It translates to CASSRIRATVETQYF.

The chain is built from TRBV7-3 and TRBJ2-3; possible D gene TRBD2, 7 bases. This CDR3 has 14 amino acids. CDR1 is SGHTA and CDR2 is FQGTGA in the germline V gene. The V and J ends lost 5 bases and 4 bases respectively, with 13 bases between them. CDR3 DNA sequence: TGTGCCAGCAGCGGATGGGAGGGGGCAGATACGCAGTATTTT. Its protein product is CASSGWEGADTQYF. Full variable domain (outside the CDR3, taken from reference TRBV7-3 and TRBJ2-3): GAGVSQTPSNKVTEKGKYVELRCDPISGHTALYWYRQSLGQGPEFLIYFQGTGAADDSGLPNDRFFAVRPEGSVSTLKIQRTERGDSAVYLCASSGWEGADTQYFGPGTRLTVL.

This clone appeared a single time. The chain has TRBV4-1 and TRBJ2-1; D not certain. This CDR3 is built from 15 residues. Germline V gene sequence: CDR1 MGHRA, CDR2 YSYEKL. Trimming took 2 bases from V and 8 from J, leaving 16 bases between them. The CDR3 sequence is CASSQRELTTDEQFF. Here the CDR3 DNA reads TGCGCCAGCAGCCAAAGGGAATTGACGACTGATGAGCAGTTCTTC.

The J gene is TRBJ2-7, the V gene TRBV30; a possible D gene is TRBD2 (6 bases). Germline assignment: CDR1 GTSNPN and CDR2 SVGIG (reference sequence). The V and J ends lost 0 bases and 11 bases respectively, with 11 bases between them. The length of the CDR3 is 11 residues. The CDR3: CAWSVAGPKYF. In DNA form, the CDR3 reads TGTGCCTGGAGTGTAGCGGGTCCTAAGTACTTC.

The sample holds a few counts of this clone. This chain connects TRBV6-6 to TRBJ2-5; no clear D. The length of the CDR3 is 14 residues. The V end lost 2 bases, the J end lost 4 bases, and 11 bases lay between the germline ends. Germline assignment: CDR1 MNHNY and CDR2 SVGAGI (reference sequence). The chain's CDR3 is CASSYGQVGETQYF. The CDR3 DNA reads as TGTGCCAGCAGTTACGGGCAGGTTGGAGAGACCCAGTACTTC.

The chain has TRBV11-2 and TRBJ1-2; D is unclear. V was shortened by 2 bases and J by 0 bases, with 7 bases between the two germline ends. Germline values: CDR1 SGHAT, CDR2 FQNNGV. The length of the CDR3 is 14 residues. The CDR3 coding sequence is TGTGCCAGCAGCTTAAAGGTAGCTAACTATGGCTACACCTTC. Its protein is CASSLKVANYGYTF.

The chain links TRBV5-4 to TRBJ2-3, with D possibly matching TRBD1 (6 bases). This CDR3 spans 15 amino acids. V was shortened by 4 bases and J by 0 bases, with 12 bases between the two germline ends. Germline CDR1 SGHNT, CDR2 YYREEE (reference sequence). Here the CDR3 reads CASSPSGQSTDTQYF. In DNA, the CDR3 is TGTGCCAGCAGCCCATCCGGACAGAGCACAGATACGCAGTATTTT.

The rearrangement joins TRBV6-6 to TRBJ1-5; 9 bases are shared with TRBD1. The V segment lost 1 base and the J segment 6 bases; nucleotides outside the gene matches: 7. Germline V lookup: CDR1 MNHNY, CDR2 SVGAGI (reference sequence). The CDR3 has 16 residues. CDR3 in DNA: TGTGCCAGCAGTTACTATGCGGGACAGGGCTCTCAGCCCCAGCATTTT. Amino acids: CASSYYAGQGSQPQHF.

The gene calls are TRBV27 and TRBJ2-5; D gene uncertain. The germline gives CDR1 MNHEY, CDR2 SMNVEV (reference sequence). Trimming stripped 6 bases from V and 5 bases from J, with 19 bases between. This CDR3 contains 15 residues. The CDR3 protein is CASSLALSLSETQYF. Here the CDR3 DNA reads TGTGCCAGCAGCCTTGCCCTATCCCTTTCGGAGACCCAGTACTTC.

The chain has TRBV7-9 and TRBJ1-4; 7 bases fit TRBD1. This CDR3 has 13 amino acids. Trimming removed 6 bases from V and 8 bases from J; junction bases left unmatched: 6. Looked up from germline, CDR1 is SEHNR and CDR2 is FQNEAQ (reference sequence). The CDR3 DNA reads TGTGCCAGCAGTCCAGGGGGTGGGGAAAAACTGTTTTTT. Encoded protein: CASSPGGGEKLFF.

The V call is TRBV28, the J call TRBJ2-1; D not resolved. The CDR3 totals 12 residues. Germline V lookup: CDR1 MDHEN, CDR2 SYDVKM. V was shortened by 3 bases and J by 6 bases, with 6 bases between the two germline ends. As DNA, the CDR3 is TGTGCCAGCAGTTTTGGGTTCAATGAGCAGTTCTTC. Translated, it gives CASSFGFNEQFF.

Turning to this clone: The sample contains more than one DNA sequence encoding this CDR3. The CDR3 reads CASSRLAGGQETQYF. The CDR3, as DNA: TGTGCCAGCTCACGCCTAGCGGGAGGGCAAGAGACCCAGTACTTC. This chain uses TRBV18 with TRBJ2-5; 12 bases align to TRBD2. Germline loops: CDR1 KGHSH, CDR2 LQKENI. This CDR3 contains 15 residues. With 4 bases clipped from V and 2 bases from J, the junction kept 2 bases outside the gene matches.

This rearrangement joins TRBV10-3 to TRBJ2-7; D unresolved. Germline loops: CDR1 ENHRY, CDR2 SYGVKD. V dropped 0 bases and J dropped 2 bases, with 5 bases sitting between them. This CDR3 contains 13 residues. This chain's CDR3 is CAISESAAYEQYF. CDR3 DNA: TGTGCCATCAGTGAGTCGGCCGCCTACGAGCAGTACTTC.

The genes are TRBV30 and TRBJ2-5, with 10 bases aligning to TRBD2. V lost 0 bases and J lost 7; bases outside the gene matches: 17. The CDR3 sequence is 18 residues long. Germline assignment: CDR1 GTSNPN and CDR2 SVGIG (reference sequence). This CDR3 reads CAWSVLLAGTTSSGTQYF. For the CDR3, the DNA is TGTGCCTGGAGTGTGCTACTAGCGGGAACAACCTCATCGGGGACCCAGTACTTC.

The V gene is TRBV7-9, the J gene TRBJ2-7; weak D call: TRBD1 (6 bases). The CDR3 consists of 14 residues. Germline V CDR1 and CDR2: SEHNR, FQNEAQ (reference sequence). The germline V and J ends were trimmed by 3 bases and 1 base, with 10 bases remaining between them. For the CDR3, the DNA is TGTGCCAGCAGCTTCCAGGGGTCTTCCTACGAGCAGTACTTC. Protein: CASSFQGSSYEQYF. The whole variable domain, remainder taken from reference TRBV7-9 and TRBJ2-7, is DTGVSQNPRHKITKRGQNVTFRCDPISEHNRLYWYRQTLGQGPEFLTYFQNEAQLEKSRLLSDRFSAERPKGSFSTLEIQRTEQGDSAMYLCASSFQGSSYEQYFGPGTRLTVT.

This rearrangement joins TRBV6-5 to TRBJ2-7, with D possibly TRBD1 on 6 matching bases. Trimming stripped 0 bases from V and 7 bases from J, with 19 bases between. CDR1 is MNHEY and CDR2 is SVGAGI in the germline V gene. This CDR3 is built from 16 residues. CDR3 loop: CASSYSSSDRAREQYF. DNA for the CDR3: TGTGCCAGCAGTTACTCTTCTTCGGACAGAGCCCGGGAGCAGTACTTC.

The table lists this clone with a count of one. This chain connects TRBV13 to TRBJ2-4, with a possible D match to TRBD1 (7 bases). Germline CDR1 is PRHDT and CDR2 is FYEKMQ (reference sequence). This CDR3 is built from 16 residues. V shed 2 bases and J shed 7 bases, with 18 bases lying between them. The chain's CDR3 is CASSLTARGAYNIQYF. Written as DNA, the CDR3 is TGTGCCAGCAGCTTAACGGCCAGGGGGGCATATAACATTCAGTACTTC.

The V gene is TRBV6-1, the J gene TRBJ1-2; D not resolved. The CDR3 totals 12 residues. Trimming removed 6 bases at V and 3 bases at J, with 8 bases between. Germline V gene lookup returns CDR1 MNHNS and CDR2 SASEGT. The CDR3 DNA reads TGTGCCAGCAGGCCCTGGGACTATGGCTACACCTTC. This encodes CASRPWDYGYTF.

This clone was observed a single time. This chain uses TRBV27 with TRBJ2-2, with 11 bases identical to TRBD2. The V gene end was trimmed by 2 bases and the J gene end by 3 bases; junction bases not matched to a gene: 14. The germline V gene has CDR1 MNHEY and CDR2 SMNVEV (reference sequence). The CDR3 has 20 residues. CDR3 sequence (DNA): TGTGCCAGCAGTTTACGGGGTAGCGGGAGGGTAAATTGGGACACCGGGGAGCTGTTTTTT. Residues: CASSLRGSGRVNWDTGELFF.

Concerning this clone itself: The identical CDR3 is also encoded by other nucleotide sequences in the sample. V gene TRBV6-1 combines with J gene TRBJ2-5; D is ambiguous. This CDR3 spans 10 amino acids. V gave up 4 bases and J gave up 5 bases, with 2 bases separating them. Per the germline V gene, CDR1 is MNHNS and CDR2 is SASEGT. The CDR3 is CASSVETQYF. The CDR3 bases are TGTGCCAGCAGTGTTGAGACCCAGTACTTC.

The chain has TRBV19 and TRBJ2-7, with 8 nucleotides matching TRBD1. V shed 6 bases and J 0 bases; nucleotides not matched to a gene: 7. Germline V gene sequence: CDR1 LNHDA, CDR2 SQIVND (reference sequence). The CDR3 contains 15 residues. The CDR3 reads CASRSGQGSSYEQYF. The DNA of the CDR3 is TGTGCCAGTAGGAGCGGACAGGGCTCCTCCTACGAGCAGTACTTC. The entire variable domain, with the rest obtained from reference TRBV19 and TRBJ2-7, is as follows: DGGITQSPKYLFRKEGQNVTLSCEQNLNHDAMYWYRQDPGQGLRLIYYSQIVNDFQKGDIAEGYSVSREKKESFPLTVTSAQKNPTAFYLCASRSGQGSSYEQYFGPGTRLTVT.